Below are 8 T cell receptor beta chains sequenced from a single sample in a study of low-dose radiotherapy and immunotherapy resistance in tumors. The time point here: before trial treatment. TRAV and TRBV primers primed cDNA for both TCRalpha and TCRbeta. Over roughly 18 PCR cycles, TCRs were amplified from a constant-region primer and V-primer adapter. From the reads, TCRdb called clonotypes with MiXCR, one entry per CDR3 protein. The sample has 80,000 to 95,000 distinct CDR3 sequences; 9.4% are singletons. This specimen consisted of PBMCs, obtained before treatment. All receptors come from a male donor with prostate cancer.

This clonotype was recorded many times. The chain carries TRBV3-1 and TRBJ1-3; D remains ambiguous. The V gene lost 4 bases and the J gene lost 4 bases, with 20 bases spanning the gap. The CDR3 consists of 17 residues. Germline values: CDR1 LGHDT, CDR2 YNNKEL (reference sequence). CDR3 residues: CASSLTCEDQGGNTIYF. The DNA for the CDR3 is TGTGCCAGCAGCCTTACCTGCGAAGACCAAGGGGGAAACACCATATATTTT.

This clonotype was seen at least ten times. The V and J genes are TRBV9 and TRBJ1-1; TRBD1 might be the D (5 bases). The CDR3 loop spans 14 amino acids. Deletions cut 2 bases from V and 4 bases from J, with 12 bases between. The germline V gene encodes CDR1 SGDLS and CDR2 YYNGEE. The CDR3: CASSVYGGGTEAFF. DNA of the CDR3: TGTGCCAGCAGCGTCTACGGGGGAGGCACTGAAGCTTTCTTT.

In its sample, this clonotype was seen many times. CDR3 nucleotide sequence: TGTGCCAGCAGCTTAGCCGGGACGGGCAACAATGAGCAGTTCTTC. Protein product: CASSLAGTGNNEQFF. The chain is built from TRBV11-2 and TRBJ2-1; the D gene could be TRBD1 or TRBD2 (5 bases each). Germline V gene sequence: CDR1 SGHAT, CDR2 FQNNGV. CDR3 length: 15 amino acids. The V end was cut by 1 base, the J end by 5 bases, with 12 bases between.

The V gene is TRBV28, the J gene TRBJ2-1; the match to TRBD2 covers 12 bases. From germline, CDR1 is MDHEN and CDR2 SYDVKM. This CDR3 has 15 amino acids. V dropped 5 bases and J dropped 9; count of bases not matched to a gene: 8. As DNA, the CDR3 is TGTGCCAGCAGTAAGGAAACTAGCGGGAGGTGTGAGCAGTTCTTC. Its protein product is CASSKETSGRCEQFF.

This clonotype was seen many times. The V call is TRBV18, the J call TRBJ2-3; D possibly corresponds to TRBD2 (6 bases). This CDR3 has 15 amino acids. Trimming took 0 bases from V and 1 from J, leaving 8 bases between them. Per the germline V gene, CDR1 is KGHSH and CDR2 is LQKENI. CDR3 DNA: TGTGCCAGCTCACCACCGACGGGAGGCACAGATACGCAGTATTTT. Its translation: CASSPPTGGTDTQYF.

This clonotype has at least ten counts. In nucleotides, the CDR3 is TGTGCCAGCAGCCAAGAACGTGGCGAGCAGTACTTC. This translates into CASSQERGEQYF. The V and J genes are TRBV11-2 and TRBJ2-7; unclear D gene. V lost 5 bases and J lost 6, with 11 bases in between. Germline lookup yields CDR1 SGHAT and CDR2 FQNNGV. This CDR3 has 12 residues.

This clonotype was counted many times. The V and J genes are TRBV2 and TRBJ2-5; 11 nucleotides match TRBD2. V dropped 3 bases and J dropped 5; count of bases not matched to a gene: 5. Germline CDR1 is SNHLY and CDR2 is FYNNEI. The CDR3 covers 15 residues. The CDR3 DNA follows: TGTGCCAGCAGTGACGCTAGCGGGGGGAAGGAGACCCAGTACTTC. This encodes CASSDASGGKETQYF.

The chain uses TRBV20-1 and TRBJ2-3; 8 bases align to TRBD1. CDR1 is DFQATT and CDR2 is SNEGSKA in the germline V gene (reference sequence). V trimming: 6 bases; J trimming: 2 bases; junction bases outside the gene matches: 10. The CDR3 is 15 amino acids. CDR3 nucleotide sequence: TGCAGTGCAAACCAGCCGCAGGGGGCCACAGATACGCAGTATTTT. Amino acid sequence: CSANQPQGATDTQYF.